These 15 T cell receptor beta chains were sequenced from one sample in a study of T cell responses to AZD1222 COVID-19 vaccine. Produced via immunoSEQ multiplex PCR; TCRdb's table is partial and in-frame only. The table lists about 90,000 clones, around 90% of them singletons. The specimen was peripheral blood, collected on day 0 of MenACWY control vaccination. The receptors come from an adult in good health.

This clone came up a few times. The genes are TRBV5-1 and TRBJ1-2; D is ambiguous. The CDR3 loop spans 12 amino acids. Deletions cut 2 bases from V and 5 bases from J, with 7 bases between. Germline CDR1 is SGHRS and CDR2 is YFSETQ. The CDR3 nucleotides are TGCGCCAGCAGCTTCGAAGGGTATGGCTACACCTTC. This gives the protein CASSFEGYGYTF.

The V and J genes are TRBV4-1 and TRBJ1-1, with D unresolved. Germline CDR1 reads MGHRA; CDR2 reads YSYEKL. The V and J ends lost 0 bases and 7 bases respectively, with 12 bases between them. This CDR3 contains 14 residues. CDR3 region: CASSQEGPRGEAFF. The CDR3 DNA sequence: TGCGCCAGCAGCCAAGAAGGCCCTCGGGGTGAAGCTTTCTTT.

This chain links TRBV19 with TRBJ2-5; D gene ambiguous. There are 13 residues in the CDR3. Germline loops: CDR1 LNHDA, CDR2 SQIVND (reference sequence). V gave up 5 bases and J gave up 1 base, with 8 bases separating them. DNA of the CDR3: TGTGCCAGTAGTGGCAGACTCCAAGAGACCCAGTACTTC. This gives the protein CASSGRLQETQYF. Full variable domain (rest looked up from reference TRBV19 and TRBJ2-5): DGGITQSPKYLFRKEGQNVTLSCEQNLNHDAMYWYRQDPGQGLRLIYYSQIVNDFQKGDIAEGYSVSREKKESFPLTVTSAQKNPTAFYLCASSGRLQETQYFGPGTRLLVL.

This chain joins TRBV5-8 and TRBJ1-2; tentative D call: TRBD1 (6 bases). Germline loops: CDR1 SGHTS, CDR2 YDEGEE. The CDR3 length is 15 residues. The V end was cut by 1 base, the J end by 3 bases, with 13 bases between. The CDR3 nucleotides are TGTGCCAGCAGCTTGATCCGGGGGGCTGACTATGGCTACACCTTC. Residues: CASSLIRGADYGYTF.

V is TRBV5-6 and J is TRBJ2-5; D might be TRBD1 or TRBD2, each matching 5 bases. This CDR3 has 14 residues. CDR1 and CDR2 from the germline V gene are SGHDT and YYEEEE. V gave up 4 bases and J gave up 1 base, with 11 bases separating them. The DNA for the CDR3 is TGTGCCAGCAGCGGATCCGGGACCCAAGAGACCCAGTACTTC. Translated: CASSGSGTQETQYF. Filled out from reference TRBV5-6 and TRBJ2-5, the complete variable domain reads DAGVTQSPTHLIKTRGQQVTLRCSPKSGHDTVSWYQQALGQGPQFIFQYYEEEERQRGNFPDRFSGHQFPNYSSELNVNALLLGDSALYLCASSGSGTQETQYFGPGTRLLVL.

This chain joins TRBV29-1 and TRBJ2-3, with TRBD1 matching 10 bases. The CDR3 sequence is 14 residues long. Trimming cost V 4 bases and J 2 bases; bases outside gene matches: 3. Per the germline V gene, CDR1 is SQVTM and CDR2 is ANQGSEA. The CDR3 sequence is CSVGQGAVTDTQYF. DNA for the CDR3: TGCAGCGTTGGACAGGGGGCGGTCACAGATACGCAGTATTTT.

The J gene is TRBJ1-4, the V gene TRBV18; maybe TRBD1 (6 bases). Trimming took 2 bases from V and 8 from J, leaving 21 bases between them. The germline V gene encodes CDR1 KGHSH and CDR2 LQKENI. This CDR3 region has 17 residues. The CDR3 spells CASSPKEAGTPREKLFF. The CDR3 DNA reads TGTGCCAGCTCACCAAAGGAGGCCGGGACACCGCGGGAAAAACTGTTTTTT.

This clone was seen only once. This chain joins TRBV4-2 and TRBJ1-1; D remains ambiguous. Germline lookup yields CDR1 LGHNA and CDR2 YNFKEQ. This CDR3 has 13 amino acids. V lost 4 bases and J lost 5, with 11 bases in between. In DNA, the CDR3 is TGTGCCAGCAGCCCGTACCGAACAACTGAAGCTTTCTTT. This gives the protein CASSPYRTTEAFF.

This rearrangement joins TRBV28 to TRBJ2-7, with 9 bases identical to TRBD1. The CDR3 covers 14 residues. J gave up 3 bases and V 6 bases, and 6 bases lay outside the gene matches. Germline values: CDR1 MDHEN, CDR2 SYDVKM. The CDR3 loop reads CASRRDRESYEQYF. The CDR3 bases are TGTGCCAGCAGAAGGGACAGGGAAAGCTACGAGCAGTACTTC.

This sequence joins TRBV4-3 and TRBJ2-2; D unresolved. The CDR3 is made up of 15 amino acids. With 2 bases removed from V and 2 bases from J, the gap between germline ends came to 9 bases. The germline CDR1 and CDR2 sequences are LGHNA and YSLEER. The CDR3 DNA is TGCGCCAGCAGCCAAAGGACGGCCAACACCGGGGAGCTGTTTTTT. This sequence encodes CASSQRTANTGELFF.

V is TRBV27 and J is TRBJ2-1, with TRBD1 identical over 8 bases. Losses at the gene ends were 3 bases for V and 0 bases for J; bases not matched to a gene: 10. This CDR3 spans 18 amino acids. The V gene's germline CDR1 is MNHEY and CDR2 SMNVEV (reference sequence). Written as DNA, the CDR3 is TGTGCCAGCAGTTTCTCGGCAGGGGGCGTCAGCTCCTACAATGAGCAGTTCTTC. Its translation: CASSFSAGGVSSYNEQFF.

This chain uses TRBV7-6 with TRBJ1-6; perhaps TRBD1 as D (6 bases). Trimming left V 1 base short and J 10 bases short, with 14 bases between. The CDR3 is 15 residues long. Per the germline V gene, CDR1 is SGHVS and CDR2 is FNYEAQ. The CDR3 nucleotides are TGTGCCAGCAGCTTAGGTCGGGGGCGGCTCTCACCCCTCCACTTT. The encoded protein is CASSLGRGRLSPLHF.

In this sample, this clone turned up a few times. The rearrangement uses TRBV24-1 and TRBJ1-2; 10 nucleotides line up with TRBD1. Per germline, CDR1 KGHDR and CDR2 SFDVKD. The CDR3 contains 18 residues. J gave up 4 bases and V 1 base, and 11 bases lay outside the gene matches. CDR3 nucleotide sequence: TGTGCCACCAGTGATTTTCCAGGGACAGGGGCACCAGGCTATGGCTACACCTTC. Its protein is CATSDFPGTGAPGYGYTF.

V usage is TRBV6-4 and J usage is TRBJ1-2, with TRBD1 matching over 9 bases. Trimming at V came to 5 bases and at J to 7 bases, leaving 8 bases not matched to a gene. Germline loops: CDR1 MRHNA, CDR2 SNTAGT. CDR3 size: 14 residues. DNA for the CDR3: TGTGCCAGCAGTCGGACAGGGGAGGGAGGTGGCTACACCTTC. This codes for CASSRTGEGGGYTF.

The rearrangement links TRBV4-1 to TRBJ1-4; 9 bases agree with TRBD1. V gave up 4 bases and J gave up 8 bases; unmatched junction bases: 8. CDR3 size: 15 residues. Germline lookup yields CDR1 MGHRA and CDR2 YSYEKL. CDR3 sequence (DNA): TGCGCCAGCAGCCCGGGACAGGGTTGGGAGGAAAAACTGTTTTTT. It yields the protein CASSPGQGWEEKLFF.